This T cell receptor beta chain comes out of a study of human T cells and chemical hapten exposure (dated by TCRdb to the early 2020s). At the level of the whole study: For sensitization, 2% DPC in acetone was applied to an approximately 2 cm by approximately 2 cm area of upper inner arm skin. Weekly therapeutic DPC doses were additionally applied to the scalp of patients throughout the roughly 22-week study period. Patch testing was performed on the upper back with Finn chambers containing 0.01% DPC, and the patch tests were scored after 6 days according to International Contact Dermatitis Research Group standards. Alopecia areata with under or over 50% scalp involvement, alopecia totalis and alopecia universalis were represented in the patient cohort, which was mostly female. Libraries were pooled for sequencing, and per-sample TCR yields varied mainly because of small differences in library volumes within the pool. Peripheral blood TCR repertoire changes were tracked in vivo in alopecia patients during primary and secondary sensitization to the hapten diphenylcyclopropenone (DPC). Blood samples were taken from patients before sensitization (week 0) and at 2, 6 and about 24 weeks after DPC sensitization. Blood for TCR sequencing was provided by twenty-nine alopecia patients at one to four time points (pre-sensitization, 2, 6 and 24 weeks).

Overall results and qualifications from the work: The number of PT1 expanded TCRs positively correlated with patch test score, significant at thresholds 8, 16 and 32 but not 4. After repeated subsampling, the strength of the expansion versus patch-test correlation and the threshold at which it became significant changed. Compared with pre-sensitization or healthy control sets, expanded TCRs formed significantly more large CDR3 similarity clusters, which is consistent with antigen-driven responses. All patients had alopecia, a presumed autoimmune disease, so their immune response might differ from that of healthy individuals. The number of TCRs above 1 in 1000 frequency did not change with DPC sensitization; there was no evidence of global repertoire structure alterations.

The time point label, as the study defines it: pre-sensitization, week 0. The sample's treatment or condition label, in plain terms: therapeutic diphenylcyclopropenone sensitization with weekly scalp DPC. At each patch-test visit, blood was drawn before the patch test was applied. Patients were eligible if aged 18 to 70, diagnosed with alopecia and judged suitable for DPC therapy, and pregnant patients were excluded. Unfractionated whole blood was collected in Tempus Blood RNA tubes, and total RNA was extracted from that blood. The V and J ends are trimmed by 1 base and 6 bases, leaving 12 bases between them. From the germline V gene, CDR1 is SGHVS and CDR2 is FQNEAQ. The CDR3 starts with the cysteine, ends with the phenylalanine, and has 14 residues. Just the 42-base CDR3 DNA is kept, in frame starting at base 1. The library was generated by RACE. TCRdb lists the instrument as NextSeq 500. Library preparation attached unique molecular identifiers to individual cDNA molecules for quantitative, reproducible TCR counting. From each blood RNA sample, both TCR alpha and TCR beta chains were sequenced. The published analysis was carried out like this. A median of roughly 100,000 TCRs per sample was observed, with a range of 23,224 to 690,600. The Decombinator software suite was used to annotate V, J and CDR3 in the TCR reads. To make PS versus PT1 abundance plots, every sample was subsampled to the same number of TCRs (28,000). Expanded TCRs were defined as absent before sensitization and observed at least eight times at the 2-week time point. Using fastp at Q25 and MiXCR, TCRdb reprocessed the public reads and kept productive beta chains. Every entry covers one CDR3 protein and lists the most common genes and DNA from its rows. TCRdb, not the original authors, processed these V and J calls. In all, the sample holds around 120,000 distinct CDR3 sequences, and roughly 13% of those were seen once. The ten largest account for approximately 2.8% of the sample.

There are many counts of this clonotype. Its antigen target is currently unknown. One base away there is no much larger clone; base qualities are not given. This TCR was sampled from a woman aged 18-30 years with alopecia areata. Some clones in this sample may be carry-over from other donors' samples. The chain joins TRBV7-8 to TRBJ1-2; TRBD1 could be the D gene, as 5 bases match. Sample: whole blood, taken in connection with sensitization to the hapten diphenylcyclopropenone (DPC). The CDR3 is CASSLVRGLDGYTF. The nucleotides read TGTGCCAGCAGCTTAGTAAGGGGCCTTGATGGCTACACCTTC.